This T cell receptor beta chain was documented in a study of CD8 T cells in ankylosing spondylitis. Broader study findings: What appeared characteristic of ankylosing spondylitis blood was a TCR beta motif of eight highly homologous variants.

Details on this clonotype: Its specificity is not known.

One entry per CDR3 protein, called by TCRdb with MiXCR from the 5' RACE reads. The sample has just over 300,000 distinct CDR3 sequences; 20% are singletons. The sample comprised blood, either unsorted or a sorted T cell fraction (not recorded which). This clonotype was obtained from a female donor with ankylosing spondylitis or in good health (not recorded which).

The DNA for the CDR3 is TGTGCCAGCCTTCAGCGAGGGGAGCAGTACTTC. This gives the protein CASLQRGEQYF. The V gene is TRBV6-5, the J gene TRBJ2-7, with a tentative D call TRBD2 (5 bases). V was shortened by 8 bases and J by 7 bases, with 12 bases between the two germline ends. CDR1 MNHEY and CDR2 SVGAGI come from the germline V gene. The CDR3 consists of 11 residues.